This is a list of T cell receptor beta chains from one sample in a study of response to subunit inactivated influenza vaccine. TCRdb re-called the RT-PCR reads with MiXCR, one entry per CDR3 protein. The sample consists of 630,000 or so distinct CDR3 sequences, more than 15% of them appearing once. The sequencing used PBMCs from blood, collected about 12 days after vaccination. These TCRs come from a man aged 50-59 years who received an inactivated influenza vaccine. Each CDR3 is given with its conserved first and last residue. The order of the fields is J gene, V gene, CDR3 protein.

j_gene: TRBJ1-2
v_gene: TRBV2
CDR3aa: CASSESNGNYGYTF

j_gene: TRBJ1-2
v_gene: TRBV20-1
CDR3aa: CSADQGSDYGYTF

j_gene: TRBJ2-2
v_gene: TRBV29-1
CDR3aa: CSVVAAGVSGELFF

j_gene: TRBJ1-1
v_gene: TRBV15
CDR3aa: CATSRVPGPEAFF

j_gene: TRBJ2-6
v_gene: TRBV5-1
CDR3aa: CASSGGGTGANVLTF

j_gene: TRBJ2-7
v_gene: TRBV4-2
CDR3aa: CASSQDGWEASYEQYF

j_gene: TRBJ2-7
v_gene: TRBV27
CDR3aa: CASSLYPGASYEQYF

j_gene: TRBJ2-2
v_gene: TRBV6-2/TRBV6-3
CDR3aa: CASSMGAEAGELFF

j_gene: TRBJ2-3
v_gene: TRBV11-2
CDR3aa: CASSLNGYTDTQYF

j_gene: TRBJ2-3
v_gene: TRBV18
CDR3aa: CASSPNRGRRTDTQYF

j_gene: TRBJ2-3
v_gene: TRBV4-1
CDR3aa: CASSQDRLAGGGTDTQYF

j_gene: TRBJ2-7
v_gene: TRBV6-5
CDR3aa: CASSYSPLREGEQYF

j_gene: TRBJ1-1
v_gene: TRBV6-1
CDR3aa: CASRMRTGDTEAFF

j_gene: TRBJ1-2
v_gene: TRBV9
CDR3aa: CASSSTGRSYGYTF

j_gene: TRBJ2-5
v_gene: TRBV12-3/TRBV12-4
CDR3aa: CASSLGLAGGLYETQYF

j_gene: TRBJ1-4
v_gene: TRBV24-1
CDR3aa: CATSRDGNEKLFF

j_gene: TRBJ2-1
v_gene: TRBV10-3
CDR3aa: CAISGTGTSSYNEQFF

j_gene: TRBJ2-5
v_gene: TRBV7-9
CDR3aa: CASIAGGPAETQYF

j_gene: TRBJ1-5
v_gene: TRBV18
CDR3aa: CASSGQASNQPQHF

j_gene: TRBJ1-5
v_gene: TRBV4-2
CDR3aa: CASSPSAGDNQPQHF

j_gene: TRBJ2-2
v_gene: TRBV27
CDR3aa: CASSQNRGGTGELFF

j_gene: TRBJ2-6
v_gene: TRBV30
CDR3aa: CAWSTGNPGANVLTF

j_gene: TRBJ1-2
v_gene: TRBV27
CDR3aa: CASSLSRRQGARGYGYTF

j_gene: TRBJ1-2
v_gene: TRBV6-2/TRBV6-3
CDR3aa: CASTPRPLYGYTF

j_gene: TRBJ2-5
v_gene: TRBV3-1
CDR3aa: CASSQGLAGAPTTQYF